The rows below give T cell receptor beta chains drawn from one sample of a study of tumor and adjacent non-tumor tissue in lung cancer. One entry per CDR3 protein, called by TCRdb with MiXCR from the multiplex PCR reads. In the table there are roughly 75,000 distinct CDR3 sequences, under 80% of which are singletons. Sequenced: lung tumor tissue. The receptor set was obtained from a woman in her forties or fifties with non-small cell lung cancer. The CDR3 runs from the conserved cysteine through the conserved F or W. Each record gives: V gene, J gene, clone size, D gene, CDR3 length, CDR3 protein, CDR3 DNA. D genes are given only for firm matches. Part of the rows lack a size; the others show once, few, many or a class for expanded clones.

v_gene: TRBV7-9
j_gene: TRBJ1-5
abundance: NA
d_gene: NA
len: 12
CDR3aa: CASQSAVQHQHF
CDR3nt: TGTGCCAGTCAGTCGGCGGTGCAGCACCAGCATTTT

v_gene: TRBV5-1
j_gene: TRBJ1-2
abundance: NA
d_gene: NA
len: 14
CDR3aa: CASSLDGWEYGYTF
CDR3nt: TGCGCCAGCAGCTTGGACGGGTGGGAATATGGCTACACCTTC

v_gene: TRBV11-2
j_gene: TRBJ2-1
abundance: few
d_gene: NA
len: 11
CDR3aa: CVNSPSNEQFF
CDR3nt: TGTGTCAACAGTCCTAGCAATGAGCAGTTCTTC

v_gene: TRBV11-2
j_gene: TRBJ2-7
abundance: NA
d_gene: NA
len: 14
CDR3aa: CVSSLTDTAHEQYF
CDR3nt: TGTGTCAGCAGCCTGACCGACACTGCCCACGAGCAGTACTTC

v_gene: TRBV4-1
j_gene: TRBJ2-2
abundance: medium-sized
d_gene: TRBD2
len: 18
CDR3aa: CASSQVGSSGIFAGELFF
CDR3nt: TGCGCCAGCAGCCAAGTGGGATCTAGCGGGATATTTGCCGGGGAGCTGTTTTTT

v_gene: TRBV11-2
j_gene: TRBJ2-1
abundance: NA
d_gene: NA
len: 14
CDR3aa: CASSFDSTDNEQFF
CDR3nt: TGTGCCAGCAGCTTTGATAGTACCGACAATGAGCAGTTCTTC

v_gene: TRBV4-2
j_gene: TRBJ2-7
abundance: few
d_gene: NA
len: 11
CDR3aa: CVSCTDYEQYF
CDR3nt: TGTGTCAGCTGTACCGACTACGAGCAGTACTTC

v_gene: TRBV28
j_gene: TRBJ1-5
abundance: NA
d_gene: TRBD1
len: 14
CDR3aa: CTSTIPSGGQAQHF
CDR3nt: TGTACCAGCACTATCCCCTCCGGGGGACAGGCCCAGCATTTT

v_gene: TRBV7-8
j_gene: TRBJ1-4
abundance: NA
d_gene: NA
len: 15
CDR3aa: CASSSTSGLGEKLFF
CDR3nt: TGTGCCAGCAGCTCGACCTCGGGACTGGGTGAAAAATTGTTTTTT

v_gene: TRBV11-2
j_gene: TRBJ1-1
abundance: once
d_gene: NA
len: 15
CDR3aa: CASSLTGHGAITAVF
CDR3nt: TGTGCCAGCAGCTTAACCGGACACGGGGCGATTACGGCTGTCTTT

v_gene: TRBV11-2
j_gene: TRBJ1-1
abundance: NA
d_gene: NA
len: 15
CDR3aa: CAISLVGHGASTAFF
CDR3nt: TGTGCCATCAGCTTAGTCGGACATGGGGCGAGTACGGCTTTCTTT

v_gene: TRBV6-1
j_gene: TRBJ1-1
abundance: NA
d_gene: NA
len: 15
CDR3aa: CDSSTSGRGTTEAFF
CDR3nt: TGTGACAGCAGTACCTCCGGGAGAGGGACCACTGAAGCTTTCTTT

v_gene: TRBV28
j_gene: TRBJ2-5
abundance: many
d_gene: NA
len: 16
CDR3aa: CASSLWSGAGEETQYF
CDR3nt: TGTGCCAGCAGTTTATGGTCCGGGGCGGGCGAAGAGACCCAGTACTTC

v_gene: TRBV4-1
j_gene: TRBJ2-1
abundance: NA
d_gene: TRBD2
len: 16
CDR3aa: CASSQVTSERRNEQFF
CDR3nt: TGCGCCAGCAGTCAAGTGACTAGCGAGAGAAGAAATGAGCAGTTCTTC

v_gene: TRBV6-5
j_gene: TRBJ1-1
abundance: NA
d_gene: NA
len: 17
CDR3aa: CASSYYDGRQGNTEVFF
CDR3nt: TGTGCCAGCAGTTACTATGATGGTCGGCAGGGAAACACTGAAGTTTTCTTT